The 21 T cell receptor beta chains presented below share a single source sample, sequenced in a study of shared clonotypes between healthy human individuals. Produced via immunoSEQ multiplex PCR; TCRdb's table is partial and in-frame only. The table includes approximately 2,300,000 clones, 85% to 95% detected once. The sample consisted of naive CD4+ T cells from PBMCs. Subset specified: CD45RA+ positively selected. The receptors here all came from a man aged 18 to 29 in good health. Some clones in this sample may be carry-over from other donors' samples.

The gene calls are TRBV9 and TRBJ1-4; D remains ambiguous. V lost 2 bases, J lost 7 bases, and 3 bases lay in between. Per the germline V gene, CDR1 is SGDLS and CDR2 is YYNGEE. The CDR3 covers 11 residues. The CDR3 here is CASSVGEKLFF. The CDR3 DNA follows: TGTGCCAGCAGCGTGGGTGAAAAACTGTTTTTT.

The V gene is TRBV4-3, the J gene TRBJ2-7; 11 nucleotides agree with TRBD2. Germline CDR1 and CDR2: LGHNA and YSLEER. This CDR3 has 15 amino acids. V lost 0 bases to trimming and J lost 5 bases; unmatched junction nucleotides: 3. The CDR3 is CASSQEGTSGNEQYF. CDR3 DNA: TGCGCCAGCAGCCAAGAAGGGACTAGCGGTAACGAGCAGTACTTC.

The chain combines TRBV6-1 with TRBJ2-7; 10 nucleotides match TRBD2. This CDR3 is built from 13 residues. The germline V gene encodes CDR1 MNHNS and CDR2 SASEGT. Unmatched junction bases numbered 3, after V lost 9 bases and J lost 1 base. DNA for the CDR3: TGTGCCAGGAAAGCGGGAGGGTCCTACGAGCAGTACTTC. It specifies CARKAGGSYEQYF.

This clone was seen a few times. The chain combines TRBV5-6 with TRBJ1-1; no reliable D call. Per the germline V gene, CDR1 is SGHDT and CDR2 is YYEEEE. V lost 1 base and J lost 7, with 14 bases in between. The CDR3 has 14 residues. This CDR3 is CASSLNGRNLEAFF. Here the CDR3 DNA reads TGTGCCAGCAGCTTGAATGGTCGAAATCTTGAAGCTTTCTTT.

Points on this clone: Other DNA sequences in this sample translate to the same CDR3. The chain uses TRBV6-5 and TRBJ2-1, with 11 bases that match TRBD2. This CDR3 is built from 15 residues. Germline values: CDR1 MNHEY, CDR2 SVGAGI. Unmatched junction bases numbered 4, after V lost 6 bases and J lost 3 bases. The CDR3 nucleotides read TGTGCCAGCAGCCTCGGGACTAGCGGCTACAATGAGCAGTTCTTC. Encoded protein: CASSLGTSGYNEQFF.

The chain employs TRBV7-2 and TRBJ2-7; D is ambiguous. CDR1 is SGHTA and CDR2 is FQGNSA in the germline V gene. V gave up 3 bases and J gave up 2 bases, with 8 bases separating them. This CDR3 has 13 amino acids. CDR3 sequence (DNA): TGTGCCAGCAGCTTCGCGGCTGCCTACGAGCAGTACTTC. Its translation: CASSFAAAYEQYF.

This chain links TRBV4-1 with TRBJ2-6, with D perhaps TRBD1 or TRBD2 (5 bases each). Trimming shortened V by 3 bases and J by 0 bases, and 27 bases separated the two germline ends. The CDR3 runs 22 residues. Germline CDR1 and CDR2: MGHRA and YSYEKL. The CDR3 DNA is TGCGCCAGCAGCCATCAGGGCCCTGGGCGGGCTGTAGACGGCTCTGGGGCCAACGTCCTGACTTTC. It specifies CASSHQGPGRAVDGSGANVLTF.

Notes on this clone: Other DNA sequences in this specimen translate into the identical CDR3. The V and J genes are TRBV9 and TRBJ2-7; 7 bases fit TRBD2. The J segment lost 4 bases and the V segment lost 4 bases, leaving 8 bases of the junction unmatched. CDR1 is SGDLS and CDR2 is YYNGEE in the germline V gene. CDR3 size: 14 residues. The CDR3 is CASSPTGTTYEQYF. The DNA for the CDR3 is TGTGCCAGCAGCCCTACCGGGACTACATACGAGCAGTACTTC. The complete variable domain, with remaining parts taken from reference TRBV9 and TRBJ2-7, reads DSGVTQTPKHLITATGQRVTLRCSPRSGDLSVYWYQQSLDQGLQFLIQYYNGEERAKGNILERFSAQQFPDLHSELNLSSLELGDSALYFCASSPTGTTYEQYFGPGTRLTVT.

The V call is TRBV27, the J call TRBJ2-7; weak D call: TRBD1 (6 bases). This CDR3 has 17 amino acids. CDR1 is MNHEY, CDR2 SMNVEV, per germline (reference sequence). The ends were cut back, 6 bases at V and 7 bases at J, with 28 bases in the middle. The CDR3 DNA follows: TGTGCCAGCAGCCCTAGGGGGACGTTGTCTACCCTAGGAGAGCAGTACTTC. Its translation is CASSPRGTLSTLGEQYF.

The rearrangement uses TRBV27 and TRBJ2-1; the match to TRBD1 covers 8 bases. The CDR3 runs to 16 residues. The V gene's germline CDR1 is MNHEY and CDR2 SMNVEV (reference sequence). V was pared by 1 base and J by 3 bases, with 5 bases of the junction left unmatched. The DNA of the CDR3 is TGTGCCAGCAGTTTATTTTACAGGGGGGACTACAATGAGCAGTTCTTC. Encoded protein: CASSLFYRGDYNEQFF.

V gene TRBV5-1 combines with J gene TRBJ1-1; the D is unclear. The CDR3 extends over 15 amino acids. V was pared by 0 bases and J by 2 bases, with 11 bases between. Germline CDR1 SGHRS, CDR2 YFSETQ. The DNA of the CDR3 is TGCGCCAGCAGCTTGGGGGCTGGAGCTAACACTGAAGCTTTCTTT. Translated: CASSLGAGANTEAFF.

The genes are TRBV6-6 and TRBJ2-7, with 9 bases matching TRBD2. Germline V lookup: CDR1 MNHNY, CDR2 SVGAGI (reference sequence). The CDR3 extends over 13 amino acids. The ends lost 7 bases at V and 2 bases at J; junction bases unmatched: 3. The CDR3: CASNLAGPYEQYF. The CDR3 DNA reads TGTGCCAGCAACCTAGCGGGGCCCTACGAGCAGTACTTC.

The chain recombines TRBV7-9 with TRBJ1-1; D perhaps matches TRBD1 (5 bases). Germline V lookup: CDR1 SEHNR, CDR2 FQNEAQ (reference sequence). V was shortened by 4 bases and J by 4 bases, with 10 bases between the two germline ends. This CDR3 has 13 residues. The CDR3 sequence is CASSSGQGTEAFF. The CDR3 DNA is TGTGCCAGCAGCTCCGGGCAGGGCACTGAAGCTTTCTTT.

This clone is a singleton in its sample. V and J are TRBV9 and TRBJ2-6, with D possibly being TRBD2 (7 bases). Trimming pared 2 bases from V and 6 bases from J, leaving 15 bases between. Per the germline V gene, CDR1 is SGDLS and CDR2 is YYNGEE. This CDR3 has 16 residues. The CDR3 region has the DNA TGTGCCAGCAGCGTTAGCGCGGGGGCCGAGGCCAACGTCCTGACTTTC. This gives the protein CASSVSAGAEANVLTF. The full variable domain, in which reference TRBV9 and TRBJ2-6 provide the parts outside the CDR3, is DSGVTQTPKHLITATGQRVTLRCSPRSGDLSVYWYQQSLDQGLQFLIQYYNGEERAKGNILERFSAQQFPDLHSELNLSSLELGDSALYFCASSVSAGAEANVLTFGAGSRLTVL.

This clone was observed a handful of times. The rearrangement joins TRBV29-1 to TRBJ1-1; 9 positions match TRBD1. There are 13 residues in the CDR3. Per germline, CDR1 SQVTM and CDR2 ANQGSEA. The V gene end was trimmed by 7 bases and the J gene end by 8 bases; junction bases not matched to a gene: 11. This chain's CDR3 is CSARGTGLTEAFF. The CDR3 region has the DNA TGCAGCGCAAGGGGGACAGGGCTAACCGAAGCTTTCTTT.

The CDR3 protein is CASSLGGGRGEETQYF. For the CDR3, the DNA is TGTGCCAGCAGTTTAGGCGGCGGGAGAGGCGAGGAGACCCAGTACTTC. The V call is TRBV27, the J call TRBJ2-5; 7 bases map to TRBD2. Germline V gene sequence: CDR1 MNHEY, CDR2 SMNVEV (reference sequence). This CDR3 region has 16 residues. V was clipped by 2 bases and J by 5 bases; unmatched bases: 11.

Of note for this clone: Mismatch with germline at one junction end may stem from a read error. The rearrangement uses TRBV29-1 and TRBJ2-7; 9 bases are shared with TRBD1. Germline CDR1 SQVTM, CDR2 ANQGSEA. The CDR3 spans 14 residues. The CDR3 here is CSVEGDRAPGEQYF. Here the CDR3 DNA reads TGCAGCGTCGAAGGGGACAGGGCGCCAGGGGAGCAGTACTTC.

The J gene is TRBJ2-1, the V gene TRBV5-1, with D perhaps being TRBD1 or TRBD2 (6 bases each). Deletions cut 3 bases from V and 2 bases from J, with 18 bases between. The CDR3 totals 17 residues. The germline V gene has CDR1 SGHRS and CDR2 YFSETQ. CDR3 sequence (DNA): TGCGCCAGCAGCTGGGGGGCGACAGGAACCCCCTACAATGAGCAGTTCTTC. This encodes CASSWGATGTPYNEQFF. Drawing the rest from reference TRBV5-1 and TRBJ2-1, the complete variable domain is KAGVTQTPRYLIKTRGQQVTLSCSPISGHRSVSWYQQTPGQGLQFLFEYFSETQRNKGNFPGRFSGRQFSNSRSEMNVSTLELGDSALYLCASSWGATGTPYNEQFFGPGTRLTVL.

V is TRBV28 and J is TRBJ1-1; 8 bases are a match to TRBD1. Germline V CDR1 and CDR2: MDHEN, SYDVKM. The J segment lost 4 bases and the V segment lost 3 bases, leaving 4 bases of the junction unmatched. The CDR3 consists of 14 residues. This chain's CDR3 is CASSLRTGFTEAFF. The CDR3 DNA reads TGTGCCAGCAGTTTGAGGACAGGGTTCACTGAAGCTTTCTTT.

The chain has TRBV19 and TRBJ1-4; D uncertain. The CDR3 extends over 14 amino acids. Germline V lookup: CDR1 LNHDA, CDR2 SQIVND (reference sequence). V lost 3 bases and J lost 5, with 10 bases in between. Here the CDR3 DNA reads TGTGCCAGTAGTATCGTCAGTACCAATGAAAAACTGTTTTTT. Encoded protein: CASSIVSTNEKLFF.

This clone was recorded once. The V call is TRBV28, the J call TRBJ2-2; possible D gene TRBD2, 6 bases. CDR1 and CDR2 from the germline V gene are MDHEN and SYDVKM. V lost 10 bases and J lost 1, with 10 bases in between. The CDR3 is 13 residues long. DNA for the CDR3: TGTGCCATCGGGACTCAGAACACCGGGGAGCTGTTTTTT. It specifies CAIGTQNTGELFF.